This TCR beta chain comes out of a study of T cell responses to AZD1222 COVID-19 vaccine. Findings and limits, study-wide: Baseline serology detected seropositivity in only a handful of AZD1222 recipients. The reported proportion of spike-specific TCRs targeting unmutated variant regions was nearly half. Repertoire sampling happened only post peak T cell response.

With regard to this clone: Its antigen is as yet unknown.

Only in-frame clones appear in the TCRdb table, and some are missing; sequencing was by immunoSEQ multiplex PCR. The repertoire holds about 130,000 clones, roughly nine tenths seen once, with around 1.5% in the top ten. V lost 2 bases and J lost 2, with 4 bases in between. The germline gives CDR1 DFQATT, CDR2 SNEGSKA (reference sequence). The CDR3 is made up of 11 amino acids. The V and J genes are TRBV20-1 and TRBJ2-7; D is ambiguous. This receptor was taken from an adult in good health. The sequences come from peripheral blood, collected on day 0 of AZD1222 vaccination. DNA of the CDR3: TGCAGTGCTAGAACACCCTACGAGCAGTACTTC. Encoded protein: CSARTPYEQYF.